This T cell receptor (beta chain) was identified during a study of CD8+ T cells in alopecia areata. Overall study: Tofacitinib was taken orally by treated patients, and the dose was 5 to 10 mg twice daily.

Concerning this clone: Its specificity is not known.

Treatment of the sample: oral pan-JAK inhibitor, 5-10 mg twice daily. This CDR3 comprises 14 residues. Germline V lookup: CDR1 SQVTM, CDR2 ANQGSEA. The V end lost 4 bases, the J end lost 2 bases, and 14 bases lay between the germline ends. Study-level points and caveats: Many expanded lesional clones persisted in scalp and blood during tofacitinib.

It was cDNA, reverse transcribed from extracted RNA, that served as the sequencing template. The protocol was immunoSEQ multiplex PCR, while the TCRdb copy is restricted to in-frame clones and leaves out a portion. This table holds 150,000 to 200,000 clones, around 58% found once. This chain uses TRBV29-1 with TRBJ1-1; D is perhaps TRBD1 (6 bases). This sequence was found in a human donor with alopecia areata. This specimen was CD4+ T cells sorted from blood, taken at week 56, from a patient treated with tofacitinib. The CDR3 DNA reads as TGCAGCGTTGTTCCGGCAGGGGCCAACACTGAAGCTTTCTTT. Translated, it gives CSVVPAGANTEAFF.